The table lists the clone carrying this TCR beta chain with a count of one. The antigen is undetermined. This sample stems from a study of beta chain features in type 1 diabetes. General study points: Here, the possible influence of HLA type (on TCRB rearrangement) remained unresolved. VDJ junctions from patients with type 1 diabetes contained fewer insertions and more deletions.

Expressed TCRB transcripts were sequenced after all isolated RNA was converted to cDNA. Measured with immunoSEQ multiplex PCR; TCRdb has only the in-frame clones, and not every one. The sample lists around 320,000 clones; 13% to 15% were seen once. CDR1 is SGHNT and CDR2 is YYREEE in the germline V gene (reference sequence). This CDR3 has 12 residues. V dropped 5 bases and J dropped 0 bases, with 5 bases sitting between them. Specimen: central memory CD4+ T cells from blood. The chain combines TRBV5-4 with TRBJ1-1; no clear D gene. The TCR comes from a man aged 25 to 45 in good health. DNA of the CDR3: TGTGCCAGCAGTCGGCTGAACACTGAAGCTTTCTTT. It encodes CASSRLNTEAFF.